The 9 T cell receptor beta chains given below trace back to one sample, sequenced in a study of blood T cell repertoires in COVID-19. The method was immunoSEQ multiplex PCR; TCRdb's version includes in-frame clones alone and lacks a portion of them. This sample has 200,000 to 250,000 clones, with 88% found just once. The sequencing sample was made of PBMCs or T cells enriched from blood (not recorded which). The receptor set was obtained from a woman younger than 45 who had been exposed to COVID-19.

This chain links TRBV20-1 with TRBJ1-2; tentative D call: TRBD1 (6 bases). The CDR3 covers 13 residues. Germline CDR1 and CDR2: DFQATT and SNEGSKA (reference sequence). The V and J ends lost 3 bases and 3 bases respectively, with 11 bases between them. The CDR3, as DNA: TGCAGTGCTAGTTCCAACAGGGACTATGGCTACACCTTC. Its protein is CSASSNRDYGYTF.

The V call is TRBV28, the J call TRBJ1-5; TRBD1 agrees at 7 bases. CDR1 is MDHEN and CDR2 is SYDVKM in the germline V gene. This CDR3 has 16 residues. With 6 bases clipped from V and 3 bases from J, the junction kept 11 bases outside the gene matches. The CDR3 is CASSFLSRGINQPQHF. In DNA, the CDR3 is TGTGCCAGCAGCTTCCTCTCCAGGGGGATCAATCAGCCCCAGCATTTT.

This chain's CDR3 is CSVDKGLEAFF. The CDR3 bases are TGCAGCGTTGATAAGGGACTCGAAGCTTTCTTT. The chain links TRBV29-1 to TRBJ1-1; D is perhaps TRBD1 (5 bases). Looked up from germline, CDR1 is SQVTM and CDR2 is ANQGSEA. V shed 3 bases and J shed 8 bases, with 10 bases lying between them. The CDR3 runs to 11 residues.

The chain uses TRBV11-1 and TRBJ2-5, with 14 bases identical to TRBD2. V lost 4 bases to trimming and J lost 7 bases; unmatched junction nucleotides: 2. The germline V gene has CDR1 SGHAT and CDR2 FQDESV (reference sequence). CDR3 length equals 14 residues. CDR3: CASSSGLAGGTQYF. The CDR3 DNA reads as TGTGCCAGCAGCTCCGGACTAGCGGGAGGGACCCAGTACTTC.

The rearrangement uses TRBV27 and TRBJ2-1; TRBD2 agrees at 8 bases. Germline V CDR1 and CDR2: MNHEY, SMNVEV (reference sequence). This CDR3 comprises 15 residues. Trimming cost V 3 bases and J 7 bases; bases outside gene matches: 8. CDR3 nucleotides: TGTGCCAGCAGTTTCATAGCGGGAAGTTGGAATGAGCAGTTCTTC. Its translation is CASSFIAGSWNEQFF.

This clone was recorded only once. This sequence joins TRBV29-1 and TRBJ1-4; TRBD1 matches 7 bases. The CDR3 contains 13 residues. From germline, CDR1 is SQVTM and CDR2 ANQGSEA. The ends lost 3 bases at V and 2 bases at J; junction bases unmatched: 0. In nucleotides, the CDR3 is TGCAGCGTTGAGGACAGGACTAATGAAAAACTGTTTTTT. It specifies CSVEDRTNEKLFF.

The V call is TRBV7-9, the J call TRBJ2-7; 9 positions match TRBD1. V shed 0 bases, J shed 6 bases, and the junction held 6 bases outside the gene matches. The length of the CDR3 is 15 residues. Germline-derived CDR1 and CDR2 are SEHNR and FQNEAQ (reference sequence). CDR3 amino acids: CASSLAGDRVSEQYF. Here the CDR3 DNA reads TGTGCCAGCAGCTTAGCTGGGGACAGGGTATCCGAGCAGTACTTC.

The V gene is TRBV5-1, the J gene TRBJ2-7; a weak D match, TRBD1 (6 bases). The CDR3 totals 16 residues. CDR1 is SGHRS and CDR2 is YFSETQ in the germline V gene. V lost 1 base and J 2 bases, leaving 16 bases between the germline ends. The DNA of the CDR3 is TGCGCCAGCAGCTTGCGGCGGACAGTCCCGCCCTACGAGCAGTACTTC. Protein product: CASSLRRTVPPYEQYF.

This chain uses TRBV18 with TRBJ2-3, with 8 bases matching TRBD1. V dropped 4 bases and J dropped 3; count of bases not matched to a gene: 6. The CDR3 runs to 15 residues. CDR1 is KGHSH, CDR2 LQKENI, per germline. The CDR3 bases are TGTGCCAGCTCACTCTCTCAGGGGGCAACAGATACGCAGTATTTT. This translates into CASSLSQGATDTQYF.